The sequence of this T cell receptor (beta chain) was determined in a study of CD8 T cells in ankylosing spondylitis. Per the germline V gene, CDR1 is WSHSY and CDR2 is SAAADI. This CDR3 is 15 amino acids long. The junction had 4 bases not matched to a gene; V was cut back by 6 bases and J by 2 bases. Libraries for TCR beta were made by quantitative 5'-RACE with molecular barcodes. One entry per CDR3 protein results from TCRdb running MiXCR on the 5' RACE reads. The profile shows about 220,000 distinct CDR3 sequences, around 18% of them singletons. Findings and caveats of the study: A motif of fewer than ten highly homologous TCR beta variants was seen as apparently characteristic of ankylosing spondylitis blood.

As to this clonotype: The antigen remains undetermined.

Sequencing input: blood, either unsorted or a sorted T cell fraction (not recorded which). The sequence was collected from a male donor with ankylosing spondylitis. J is TRBJ2-7 and V is TRBV10-2; 13 bases are shared with TRBD2. In DNA form, the CDR3 reads TGCGCCAGCAGGGGCGGGACTAGCGGGGCCTACGAGCAGTACTTC. Translation: CASRGGTSGAYEQYF.